A single sample gave rise to the 30 T cell receptor beta chains below, sequenced in a study of T-cell reconstitution after alpha-beta-depleted transplantation in children. Unique molecular identifiers were used to barcode this TCRbeta library. TCRdb reanalysed the PCR reads using MiXCR and keeps one entry per CDR3 protein. The sample lists around 300,000 distinct CDR3 sequences; more than 9% were seen once. The sample was peripheral blood, taken 180 days after TCRalphabeta/CD19-depleted stem cell transplant. These receptors originate from a male patient aged 2 to 9 who had a stem cell transplant for chronic granulomatous disease, so the T cells may come from the graft donor.

The sample holds a few counts of this clonotype. V and J are TRBV13 and TRBJ2-5; tentative D call: TRBD1 (6 bases). V was trimmed by 4 bases and J by 1 base, leaving 13 bases between them. The V gene's germline CDR1 is PRHDT and CDR2 FYEKMQ (reference sequence). The CDR3 consists of 15 residues. CDR3: CASSSEQGSQETQYF. CDR3 DNA: TGTGCCAGCAGCTCCGAACAGGGTTCCCAAGAGACCCAGTACTTC.

In this sample, this clonotype turned up many times. The CDR3 coding sequence is TGTGCCAGCTGGACAGGTCAAGGCTCCTACGAGCAGTACTTC. It translates to CASWTGQGSYEQYF. This chain links TRBV6-1 with TRBJ2-7, with 7 bases aligning to TRBD1. Germline V CDR1 and CDR2: MNHNS, SASEGT. V was pared by 8 bases and J by 0 bases, with 7 bases of the junction left unmatched. The CDR3 covers 14 residues.

The sample holds many counts of this clonotype. The chain combines TRBV12-3 or TRBV12-4 with TRBJ2-1; 11 bases map to TRBD2. V was pared by 6 bases and J by 5 bases, with 9 bases of the junction left unmatched. CDR3 length equals 16 residues. The CDR3 nucleotides are TGTGCCAGCAGGAGGACTAGCGGGCCTCGGAACAATGAGCAGTTCTTC. The encoded protein is CASRRTSGPRNNEQFF.

This clonotype has ten or more counts. This chain links TRBV20-1 with TRBJ2-7, with 11 bases fitting TRBD2. CDR1 DFQATT and CDR2 SNEGSKA come from the germline V gene (reference sequence). This CDR3 region has 13 residues. V lost 3 bases, J lost 2 bases, and 0 bases stayed unmatched. The CDR3 coding sequence is TGCAGTGCTAGGACTAGCGGGACCTACGAGCAGTACTTC. Amino acids: CSARTSGTYEQYF.

The table lists this clonotype with many counts. The gene calls are TRBV20-1 and TRBJ2-1; 8 bases are a match to TRBD1. J was trimmed by 4 bases and V by 8 bases; bases with no gene match: 4. Per germline, CDR1 DFQATT and CDR2 SNEGSKA (reference sequence). The CDR3 runs 12 residues. The CDR3 DNA reads as TGCAGTACGGACAGGGAATACAATGAGCAGTTCTTC. Protein sequence: CSTDREYNEQFF.

This clonotype has a count of ten or more. V is TRBV29-1 and J is TRBJ2-7, with TRBD1 as a possible D gene (6 bases). CDR1 and CDR2 (germline): SQVTM, ANQGSEA. The CDR3 covers 12 residues. Between the trimmed V and J ends, which lost 0 bases and 7 bases, there was a span of 10 bases. The CDR3 DNA sequence: TGCAGCGTTGAAGAGTCAGGGGAGGAGCAGTACTTC. This encodes CSVEESGEEQYF.

This clonotype showed up many times. This chain connects TRBV12-3 or TRBV12-4 to TRBJ1-1; no reliable D call. V lost 4 bases to trimming and J lost 3 bases, with 15 bases between them. This CDR3 contains 15 residues. The CDR3 DNA follows: TGTGCCAGCAGTTCCCCCTCCGGGAGGGACACTGAAGCTTTCTTT. Its protein is CASSSPSGRDTEAFF.

Many counts were recorded for this clonotype. This sequence joins TRBV29-1 and TRBJ1-2; TRBD1 might be the D (6 bases). V was pared by 5 bases and J by 1 base, with 11 bases between. The CDR3 totals 13 residues. The germline V gene encodes CDR1 SQVTM and CDR2 ANQGSEA. CDR3 amino acids: CSVPGVYNYGYTF. The CDR3 nucleotides read TGCAGCGTTCCAGGGGTCTATAACTATGGCTACACCTTC.

The sample holds many counts of this clonotype. This sequence joins TRBV5-1 and TRBJ2-1, with TRBD1 matching 7 bases. The germline CDR1 and CDR2 sequences are SGHRS and YFSETQ. V trimming: 3 bases; J trimming: 3 bases; junction bases outside the gene matches: 9. The length of the CDR3 is 16 residues. DNA for the CDR3: TGCGCCAGCAGCTCGGGTCCGGGACAGAACTACAATGAGCAGTTCTTC. This codes for CASSSGPGQNYNEQFF.

This clonotype came up many times. V and J are TRBV6-5 and TRBJ2-1, with TRBD2 identical over 10 bases. Unmatched junction bases numbered 19, after V lost 7 bases and J lost 10 bases. From germline, CDR1 is MNHEY and CDR2 SVGAGI. The CDR3 has 17 amino acids. The CDR3 DNA follows: TGTGCCAGCATTAAGATTGGCTCTCTAGCGGGAGTGGGCGAGCAGTTCTTC. This sequence encodes CASIKIGSLAGVGEQFF.

There are many counts of this clonotype. V gene TRBV9 combines with J gene TRBJ2-1; 9 bases line up with TRBD2. V dropped 0 bases and J dropped 8; count of bases not matched to a gene: 9. Germline CDR1 is SGDLS and CDR2 is YYNGEE. CDR3 size: 16 residues. CDR3 loop: CASSVGTSGPVDEQFF. For the CDR3, the DNA is TGTGCCAGCAGCGTAGGTACTAGCGGGCCGGTGGATGAGCAGTTCTTC.

At least ten counts were recorded for this clonotype. This chain uses TRBV20-1 with TRBJ2-5, with D perhaps matching TRBD2 (5 bases). Germline V gives CDR1 DFQATT, CDR2 SNEGSKA (reference sequence). There are 17 residues in the CDR3. The ends were cut back, 2 bases at V and 5 bases at J, with 24 bases in the middle. CDR3 in amino acids: CSARPSRRGSSGETQYF. The CDR3 DNA sequence: TGCAGTGCTAGACCCTCCCGACGGGGATCATCGGGGGAGACCCAGTACTTC.

This clonotype was observed a single time. V gene TRBV6-2 or TRBV6-3 combines with J gene TRBJ2-1, with 11 bases aligning to TRBD2. Trimming at V came to 5 bases and at J to 10 bases, leaving 10 bases not matched to a gene. Germline values: CDR1 MNHEY, CDR2 SVGEGT. The CDR3 consists of 15 residues. CDR3 coding DNA: TGTGCCAGCAGTCTGACTAGCGGGGTTCCCCAAGAGCAGTTCTTC. This codes for CASSLTSGVPQEQFF.

This clonotype occurred many times. The chain employs TRBV7-3 and TRBJ2-6; unclear D gene. This CDR3 region has 15 residues. The germline gives CDR1 SGHTA, CDR2 FQGTGA. V was shortened by 5 bases and J by 2 bases, with 10 bases between the two germline ends. CDR3 sequence reads: CASSPKRAGANVLTF. In DNA form, the CDR3 reads TGTGCCAGCAGCCCAAAAAGGGCTGGGGCCAACGTCCTGACTTTC.

This clonotype was seen at least ten times. This chain uses TRBV29-1 with TRBJ2-5; 11 bases are a match to TRBD2. The J segment lost 5 bases and the V segment lost 3 bases, leaving 8 bases of the junction unmatched. This CDR3 region has 15 residues. CDR1 is SQVTM, CDR2 ANQGSEA, per germline. The CDR3 bases are TGCAGCGTTGATCGGCTAGCGGGAGGTGGTGAGACCCAGTACTTC. The encoded protein is CSVDRLAGGGETQYF.

This clonotype was picked up many times. The chain is built from TRBV5-1 and TRBJ1-2; TRBD1 matches at 10 bases. V shed 3 bases and J 8 bases; nucleotides not matched to a gene: 10. The CDR3 has 15 amino acids. The germline V gene has CDR1 SGHRS and CDR2 YFSETQ. CDR3 in amino acids: CASSWAGTGADGYTF. DNA for the CDR3: TGCGCCAGCAGCTGGGCTGGGACAGGGGCGGACGGCTACACCTTC.

This clonotype was observed a few times. CDR3 DNA: TGTGCCAGCAAATTGGGAAGCGCCACTGAAGCTTTCTTT. Protein sequence: CASKLGSATEAFF. The chain joins TRBV28 to TRBJ1-1; D is unclear. Trimming took off 7 bases at V and 4 bases at J, with 13 bases between the two ends. The CDR3 consists of 13 residues. The germline V gene has CDR1 MDHEN and CDR2 SYDVKM.

V is TRBV15 and J is TRBJ2-7; D gene ambiguous. V was cut by 8 bases and J by 3 bases, with 14 bases left in between. Germline assignment: CDR1 LNHNV and CDR2 YYDKDF (reference sequence). This CDR3 has 13 amino acids. The DNA for the CDR3 is TGTGCCACCGCTTCGGGTTTAGGCTACGAGCAGTACTTC. It codes for CATASGLGYEQYF.

Note on this clonotype: A much larger clone is a single base away; this may be a read error. The rearrangement links TRBV10-3 to TRBJ1-5, with D possibly being TRBD1 (5 bases). Germline V lookup: CDR1 ENHRY, CDR2 SYGVKD. This CDR3 comprises 13 residues. V was shortened by 3 bases and J by 10 bases, with 13 bases between the two germline ends. DNA of the CDR3: TGTGCCATCAGTGACAGGGAAAGTCATCCCCAGCATTTT. This encodes CAISDRESHPQHF.

This clonotype was detected ten times or more. The J gene is TRBJ1-2, the V gene TRBV7-2; 7 nucleotides match TRBD1. CDR3 length equals 16 residues. V was clipped by 3 bases and J by 0 bases; unmatched bases: 7. CDR1 is SGHTA and CDR2 is FQGNSA in the germline V gene. The DNA of the CDR3 is TGTGCCAGCAGCTTTAAGGGGGCTCAAGCTAACTATGGCTACACCTTC. Translating it yields CASSFKGAQANYGYTF.

The genes are TRBV2 and TRBJ2-7, with D perhaps matching TRBD1 (5 bases). The CDR3 contains 12 residues. Trimming took 8 bases from V and 1 from J, leaving 9 bases between them. Germline V CDR1 and CDR2: SNHLY, FYNNEI. Here the CDR3 DNA reads TGTGCCAGCTCAGGGTTTTCCTACGAGCAGTACTTC. Its protein product is CASSGFSYEQYF.

The sample holds many counts of this clonotype. This chain connects TRBV20-1 to TRBJ2-5, with D perhaps matching TRBD1 or TRBD2 (5 bases each). This CDR3 is 13 amino acids long. Trimming stripped 5 bases from V and 1 base from J, with 11 bases between. Germline CDR1 is DFQATT and CDR2 is SNEGSKA (reference sequence). The CDR3 nucleotides read TGCAGTGCTTTCCGGGACGTCCAAGAGACCCAGTACTTC. This codes for CSAFRDVQETQYF.

This clonotype occurred many times. The CDR3 DNA is TGTGCCACCAGCAGAGATCTGGGCACCGGGGAGCTGTTTTTT. This encodes CATSRDLGTGELFF. The rearrangement joins TRBV15 to TRBJ2-2; D is unresolved. Trimming shortened V by 0 bases and J by 4 bases, and 6 bases separated the two germline ends. Germline lookup yields CDR1 LNHNV and CDR2 YYDKDF (reference sequence). The CDR3 runs to 14 residues. The full variable domain, rest sourced from reference TRBV15 and TRBJ2-2, is DAMVIQNPRYQVTQFGKPVTLSCSQTLNHNVMYWYQQKSSQAPKLLFHYYDKDFNNEADTPDNFQSRRPNTSFCFLDIRSPGLGDTAMYLCATSRDLGTGELFFGEGSRLTVL.

This clonotype occurred many times. V is TRBV5-1 and J is TRBJ2-7; no reliable D call. Germline CDR1 reads SGHRS; CDR2 reads YFSETQ. The ends were cut back, 3 bases at V and 5 bases at J, with 9 bases in the middle. CDR3 size: 12 residues. CDR3 bases: TGCGCCAGCAGCTCAGGCTGGGACGAGCAGTACTTC. It codes for CASSSGWDEQYF.

This clonotype was seen at least ten times. The chain links TRBV20-1 to TRBJ1-4; maybe TRBD1 (5 bases). Germline V gene data show CDR1 as DFQATT and CDR2 as SNEGSKA (reference sequence). The CDR3 sequence is 15 residues long. The V end was cut by 0 bases, the J end by 7 bases, with 15 bases between. CDR3 coding DNA: TGCAGTGCTAGAGATCCGTTCGGGAGGGGTGAAAAACTGTTTTTT. Translation: CSARDPFGRGEKLFF.

This clonotype was observed many times. The chain employs TRBV5-6 and TRBJ2-4; no reliable D call. The CDR3 has 13 amino acids. V was clipped by 2 bases and J by 10 bases, with 13 bases between them. The germline V gene has CDR1 SGHDT and CDR2 YYEEEE. For the CDR3, the DNA is TGTGCCAGCAGCTTTCAATCAGTCCCAATTCAGTACTTC. This gives the protein CASSFQSVPIQYF.

This clonotype has a handful of counts. V gene TRBV7-8 combines with J gene TRBJ2-1, with TRBD2 identical over 9 bases. This CDR3 contains 17 residues. Germline V gene lookup returns CDR1 SGHVS and CDR2 FQNEAQ. Germline trimming cut 4 bases from V and 4 bases from J; bases unmatched to any gene: 11. The CDR3 DNA is TGTGCCAGCAGCTACCTAGCGGGAAACCGCCCTTACAATGAGCAGTTCTTC. Translation: CASSYLAGNRPYNEQFF.

This clonotype was seen ten or more times. The chain recombines TRBV11-2 with TRBJ2-4; 16 bases map to TRBD2. With V trimmed by 5 bases and J by 2 bases, 9 bases remained unmatched. This CDR3 has 19 amino acids. CDR1 is SGHAT and CDR2 is FQNNGV in the germline V gene. The CDR3 DNA reads as TGTGCCAGCAGCCTCGGGACTAGCGGGAGGGCCGGGACCAAAAACATTCAGTACTTC. Its translation is CASSLGTSGRAGTKNIQYF.

This clonotype was seen many times. This chain links TRBV4-1 with TRBJ2-1; 9 bases align to TRBD1. CDR1 is MGHRA, CDR2 YSYEKL, per germline. This CDR3 is built from 21 residues. With 0 bases clipped from V and 7 bases from J, the junction kept 22 bases outside the gene matches. The CDR3 coding sequence is TGCGCCAGCAGCCAAGATCTACTGTTTGTACTCCGGGACAGGGAGGGGAATGAGCAGTTCTTC. As protein: CASSQDLLFVLRDREGNEQFF.

This clonotype was found a few times. The chain couples TRBV7-8 to TRBJ1-1; D remains ambiguous. Trimming took off 0 bases at V and 4 bases at J, with 9 bases between the two ends. The CDR3 is 14 amino acids. Germline V gives CDR1 SGHVS, CDR2 FQNEAQ. The CDR3, as DNA: TGTGCCAGCAGCTTAGCGCCCCCGGGCACTGAAGCTTTCTTT. Protein sequence: CASSLAPPGTEAFF. Looking up the rest from reference TRBV7-8 and TRBJ1-1 gives the full variable domain: GAGVSQSPRYKVAKRGQDVALRCDPISGHVSLFWYQQALGQGPEFLTYFQNEAQLDKSGLPSDRFFAERPEGSVSTLKIQRTQQEDSAVYLCASSLAPPGTEAFFGQGTRLTVV.